The rows below give T cell receptor beta chains drawn from one sample of a study of OX40 agonist ivuxolimab in advanced cancers. TCRdb's copy holds only in-frame clones and misses some; the assay was immunoSEQ multiplex PCR. The sample records about 38,000 clones, 65% to 90% being singletons. Sequences were derived from CD4+ or CD8+ T cells sorted from blood, sampled in a trial of the OX40 agonist ivuxolimab. These receptors all stem from an adult with an advanced solid tumor such as melanoma, head and neck, liver or kidney cancer. CDR3s include the opening cysteine and the closing phenylalanine or tryptophan. The order of the fields is D gene, J gene, V gene, clone size, CDR3 protein, CDR3 DNA. The D gene is left open where the match is weak. The size field is filled for only some rows; it gives once, few, many or a size class.

>TRBD2|TRBJ2-1|TRBV2|.
CASSHERDGGNEQFF
TGTGCCAGCAGTCACGAGCGGGACGGCGGCAATGAGCAGTTCTTC
>.|TRBJ1-6|TRBV19|few
CASSMVNSPLHF
TGTGCCAGTAGTATGGTAAATTCACCCCTCCACTTT
>.|TRBJ1-2|TRBV20-1|medium-sized
CSASPNYGYTF
TGCAGCGCCAGTCCTAACTATGGCTACACCTTC
>.|TRBJ1-3|TRBV18|.
CASSPPRSISGNTIYF
TGTGCCAGCTCACCACCGCGGAGTATCTCTGGAAACACCATATATTTT
>.|TRBJ1-1|TRBV6-5|.
CASSWGGNTEAFF
TGTGCCAGCAGTTGGGGGGGGAACACTGAAGCTTTCTTT
>TRBD1|TRBJ2-2|TRBV9|.
CASSVGSGGGTGELFF
TGTGCCAGCAGCGTAGGGTCAGGGGGCGGAACCGGGGAGCTGTTTTTT
>.|TRBJ2-7|TRBV9|.
CASSPSITAGSTYEQYF
TGTGCCAGCAGCCCCAGCATAACAGCGGGTTCCACCTACGAGCAGTACTTC
>TRBD2|TRBJ2-1|TRBV9|.
CASSVGTSMAHEQFF
TGTGCCAGCAGCGTAGGGACTAGCATGGCCCATGAGCAGTTCTTC
>.|TRBJ2-2|TRBV7-8|.
CASSLEMREYTGELFF
TGTGCCAGCAGCTTAGAGATGAGGGAGTATACCGGGGAGCTGTTTTTT
>.|TRBJ2-7|TRBV5-5|.
CASSLAKANLFYEQYF
TGTGCCAGCAGCTTGGCCAAAGCTAACCTCTTCTACGAGCAGTACTTC
>.|TRBJ1-1|TRBV7-2|.
CASSLDLLRVGENTEAFF
TGTGCCAGCAGCTTAGATCTTCTGAGGGTTGGGGAGAACACTGAAGCTTTCTTT
>.|TRBJ2-3|TRBV5-1|.
CASSSLTSPVTDTQYF
TGCGCCAGCAGCTCCTTGACAAGCCCGGTCACAGATACGCAGTATTTT
>TRBD2|TRBJ2-5|TRBV7-2|once
CASSYGLAGVGETQYF
TGTGCCAGCAGTTACGGACTAGCGGGAGTTGGAGAGACCCAGTACTTC
>.|TRBJ1-6|TRBV7-8|.
CASSLAGGAVSPLHF
TGTGCCAGCAGCTTAGCGGGGGGGGCGGTTTCACCCCTCCACTTT
>.|TRBJ2-7|TRBV20-1|few
CSARRVGEQYF
TGCAGTGCTAGAAGAGTCGGTGAGCAGTACTTC
>.|TRBJ1-3|TRBV11-2|.
CASSPPGTRHTGNTIYF
TGTGCCAGCAGCCCCCCGGGAACGAGGCATACTGGAAACACCATATATTTT
>TRBD1|TRBJ2-7|TRBV6-6|.
CATWTGGSYEQYF
TGTGCCACCTGGACAGGGGGCTCCTACGAGCAGTACTTC
>TRBD1|TRBJ1-6|TRBV27|.
CASSQQPGQGNSPLHF
TGTGCCAGCAGTCAACAACCGGGACAGGGGAATTCACCCCTCCACTTT
>TRBD1|TRBJ1-1|TRBV9|.
CASSGRQGVTGTEAFF
TGTGCCAGCAGCGGGAGACAGGGGGTGACCGGCACTGAAGCTTTCTTT
>.|TRBJ1-1|TRBV10-3|.
CAISVFGGSNTEAFF
TGTGCCATCAGTGTGTTCGGGGGCAGCAACACTGAAGCTTTCTTT
>.|TRBJ2-7|TRBV29-1|few
CSVEEGGAGQQYF
TGCAGCGTTGAAGAGGGGGGGGCGGGGCAGCAGTACTTC
>TRBD1|TRBJ2-5|TRBV19|.
CASSAPLPGQVETQYF
TGTGCCAGTAGTGCTCCACTCCCGGGACAGGTGGAGACCCAGTACTTC
>TRBD2|TRBJ2-3|TRBV18|.
CASSPQTSGYTDTQYF
TGTGCCAGCTCACCACAGACTAGCGGATACACAGATACGCAGTATTTT
>.|TRBJ1-1|TRBV5-4|.
CASSFLGRNTEAFF
TGTGCCAGCAGCTTCCTAGGAAGGAACACTGAAGCTTTCTTT
>.|TRBJ1-2|TRBV19|.
CASSPWIGGGYGYTF
TGTGCCAGTAGTCCCTGGATCGGGGGCGGCTATGGCTACACCTTC
>.|TRBJ2-2|TRBV2|.
CASSGGNTGELFF
TGTGCCAGCAGTGGCGGGAACACCGGGGAGCTGTTTTTT
>TRBD1|TRBJ2-2|TRBV18|.
CASSPSMGQGMNTGELFF
TGTGCCAGCTCACCATCTATGGGACAGGGGATGAACACCGGGGAGCTGTTTTTT
>.|TRBJ1-1|TRBV19|.
CASSTQGGDTEAFF
TGTGCCAGTAGTACACAGGGCGGGGATACTGAAGCTTTCTTT
>.|TRBJ2-1|TRBV7-2|.
CASSRLGVGPYNEQFF
TGTGCCAGCAGTCGGCTGGGGGTAGGACCCTACAATGAGCAGTTCTTC
>TRBD2|TRBJ2-1|TRBV25-1|.
CASSSGRVYNEQFF
TGTGCCAGTTCTAGCGGGAGGGTTTACAATGAGCAGTTCTTC
>.|TRBJ2-1|TRBV4-1|once
CASSQRGSSYNEQFF
TGCGCCAGCAGCCAACGAGGGAGCTCCTACAATGAGCAGTTCTTC
>.|TRBJ1-5|TRBV7-9|.
CASSLERGQPQHF
TGTGCCAGCAGCCTAGAAAGGGGTCAGCCCCAGCATTTT
>.|TRBJ2-7|TRBV4-3|.
CASSQDGRARDEQYF
TGCGCCAGCAGCCAAGATGGGCGGGCACGGGACGAGCAGTACTTC
>.|TRBJ2-3|TRBV5-1|.
CASSPVGVADTQYF
TGCGCCAGCAGCCCTGTAGGGGTAGCAGATACGCAGTATTTT
>.|TRBJ1-5|TRBV7-9|.
CASSLGALQPQHF
TGTGCCAGCAGCTTAGGAGCTTTGCAGCCCCAGCATTTT
>TRBD2|TRBJ2-1|TRBV2|.
CASSRGLAAYNEQFF
TGTGCCAGCAGTCGCGGACTAGCAGCCTACAATGAGCAGTTCTTC
>.|TRBJ1-3|TRBV18|few
CASSPSGPGARNTIYF
TGTGCCAGCTCACCAAGTGGTCCAGGGGCCAGAAACACCATATATTTT
>TRBD1|TRBJ1-1|TRBV19|.
CASSTRQGTAFF
TGTGCCAGTAGTACCCGACAGGGAACGGCTTTCTTT
>.|TRBJ1-1|TRBV6-1|few
CASTSMGRGNTEAFF
TGTGCCAGCACCAGTATGGGACGGGGGAACACTGAAGCTTTCTTT
>.|TRBJ2-7|TRBV2|.
CASSVPLSYEQYF
TGTGCCAGCAGTGTCCCGCTCTCCTACGAGCAGTACTTC
>.|TRBJ1-4|TRBV2|.
CASRGDRGYEKLFF
TGTGCCAGCAGGGGGGACCGGGGCTATGAAAAACTGTTTTTT
>.|TRBJ2-7|TRBV27|.
CASSLSSGDSLYEQYF
TGTGCCAGCAGTTTATCGTCCGGGGACTCCCTCTACGAGCAGTACTTC
>.|TRBJ2-7|TRBV27|.
CASSLGGYEQYF
TGTGCCAGCAGTTTAGGTGGCTACGAGCAGTACTTC
>.|TRBJ2-7|TRBV30|.
CAWSPRAGYEQYF
TGTGCCTGGAGTCCTCGTGCTGGCTACGAGCAGTACTTC
>.|TRBJ2-2|TRBV30|once
CAWSVYGTLNTGELFF
TGTGCCTGGAGTGTCTACGGGACCTTGAACACCGGGGAGCTGTTTTTT
>TRBD2|TRBJ2-5|TRBV5-4|once
CASSQKRTSAQETQYF
TGTGCCAGCAGCCAAAAACGAACTAGCGCACAAGAGACCCAGTACTTC
>.|TRBJ1-1|TRBV7-9|.
CASRSKGVNTEAFF
TGTGCCAGCAGGTCAAAAGGGGTGAACACTGAAGCTTTCTTT
>.|TRBJ2-7|TRBV12-5|.
CASGLVSRGSSEQYF
TGTGCTAGTGGTTTGGTATCGAGGGGTAGTTCCGAGCAGTACTTC
>.|TRBJ2-7|TRBV6-5|few
CASSYFGDSYEQYF
TGTGCCAGCAGTTACTTCGGGGACTCCTACGAGCAGTACTTC
>.|TRBJ1-5|TRBV28|once
CASSSNRVLYQPQHF
TGTGCCAGCAGTTCTAACAGGGTACTTTATCAGCCCCAGCATTTT
>.|TRBJ2-7|TRBV10-3|few
CAIGSGSYEQYF
TGTGCCATTGGATCGGGTTCCTACGAGCAGTACTTC
>TRBD1|TRBJ2-5|TRBV5-1|.
CASSFTGTEAETQYF
TGCGCCAGCAGCTTTACCGGGACAGAGGCGGAGACCCAGTACTTC
>.|TRBJ2-1|TRBV11-2|.
CASSYRVNEQFF
TGTGCCAGCAGTTACAGGGTAAATGAGCAGTTCTTC
>TRBD1|TRBJ2-7|TRBV10-1|.
CASSGRGPDEQYF
TGCGCCAGCAGTGGCAGGGGGCCAGACGAGCAGTACTTC
>TRBD1|TRBJ1-2|TRBV5-5|.
CASSLPTGGDGYTF
TGTGCCAGCAGCTTACCAACAGGGGGGGATGGCTACACCTTC